The source of this T cell receptor beta chain is a study of blood T cells in healthy people across ages. Study-wide findings and caveats: Naive CD4+ cell counts and diversity both ran higher in long-lived than in aged donors. The study regarded diversity estimates from one million T cells as underestimates.

Using a J-beta primer mix together with a sample-barcoded 5' primer, a second PCR was run for roughly 6 to 12 cycles. TCRdb re-called the 5' RACE reads with MiXCR, one entry per CDR3 protein. Of about 640,000 distinct CDR3 sequences in the sample, 58% were seen once. V shed 6 bases and J 2 bases; nucleotides not matched to a gene: 12. This CDR3 region has 15 residues. CDR1 and CDR2 from the germline V gene are DFQATT and SNEGSKA (reference sequence). Every donor contributed around 10 milliliters of peripheral blood by blood draw. As to this clonotype: Antigen: not known.

The chain has TRBV20-1 and TRBJ2-5; 7 bases are a match to TRBD2. The sequenced sample consisted of blood. This clonotype originated in a man aged 55-75 years in good health. The CDR3 nucleotides read TGCAGTGCCGTCCTCGTCGGGGGGTTACAAGAGACCCAGTACTTC. It translates to CSAVLVGGLQETQYF.